This entry lists 28 T cell receptor beta chains sequenced from one sample in a study of vaccination effects on CD4 cells after COVID-19. ViraFEST assay sequencing came after antigen-specific CD4+ T cells were expanded with viral peptide pools. CD4+ T cells were isolated after 10 days of culture. All vaccine recipients tested negative for nucleocapsid antibodies and had never contracted SARS-CoV-2 infection. TCRdb's copy holds only in-frame clones and misses some; the assay was immunoSEQ multiplex PCR. Here the sample spans around 55,000 clones, about two thirds being singletons. Antigens for these TCRs are unknown. Sequencing was performed on CD4+ T cells from PBMCs cultured with SARS-CoV-2 spike peptides, taken before COVID-19 vaccination. Receptors were obtained from a human donor who received a COVID-19 vaccine.

This clone was detected only a few times. V usage is TRBV27 and J usage is TRBJ1-5; D is uncertain. Trimming pared 1 base from V and 9 bases from J, leaving 10 bases between. This CDR3 is 13 amino acids long. Looked up from germline, CDR1 is MNHEY and CDR2 is SMNVEV (reference sequence). The CDR3 spells CASSLWQEGPQHF. The CDR3 nucleotides read TGTGCCAGCAGTTTATGGCAAGAAGGGCCCCAGCATTTT.

The V gene is TRBV18, the J gene TRBJ2-5, with D tentatively TRBD1 (5 bases). The V gene lost 0 bases and the J gene lost 5 bases, with 7 bases spanning the gap. Per the germline V gene, CDR1 is KGHSH and CDR2 is LQKENI. CDR3 length equals 13 residues. The CDR3 loop is CASSPPGPETQYF. The CDR3 coding sequence is TGTGCCAGCTCACCACCGGGGCCGGAGACCCAGTACTTC.

This rearrangement joins TRBV2 to TRBJ2-1, with TRBD2 identical over 8 bases. CDR1 is SNHLY, CDR2 FYNNEI, per germline. The CDR3 is 15 residues long. Losses at the gene ends were 8 bases for V and 9 bases for J; bases not matched to a gene: 15. The CDR3 coding sequence is TGTGCCAGCGGGCTGGGCAGCGGGAGAAAGGGTGAGCAGTTCTTC. It codes for CASGLGSGRKGEQFF.

This rearrangement joins TRBV5-1 to TRBJ1-2; 8 bases are shared with TRBD1. The length of the CDR3 is 13 residues. V lost 0 bases to trimming and J lost 7 bases; unmatched junction nucleotides: 2. Germline assignment: CDR1 SGHRS and CDR2 YFSETQ. CDR3 sequence: CASSLDGTGGYTF. The CDR3 DNA follows: TGCGCCAGCAGCTTGGATGGGACAGGTGGCTACACCTTC.

This clone has a single count. J is TRBJ2-7 and V is TRBV6-4, with D possibly matching TRBD2 (5 bases). Looked up from germline, CDR1 is MRHNA and CDR2 is SNTAGT. This CDR3 comprises 10 residues. The CDR3 reads CASSRARESV. The CDR3 bases are TGTGCCAGCAGTAGGGCAAGGGAGTCGGTC.

The chain is built from TRBV20-1 and TRBJ2-3; 7 nucleotides match TRBD2. V shed 3 bases, J shed 2 bases, and the junction held 8 bases outside the gene matches. This CDR3 spans 15 amino acids. CDR1 and CDR2 (germline): DFQATT, SNEGSKA (reference sequence). The CDR3 is CSASPTSATTDTQYF. The CDR3 DNA follows: TGCAGTGCTAGTCCCACTAGCGCCACCACAGATACGCAGTATTTT.

Only a few counts were recorded for this clone. The chain combines TRBV19 with TRBJ2-2; TRBD2 aligns across 8 bases. V shed 2 bases and J 0 bases; nucleotides not matched to a gene: 8. Germline V gene data show CDR1 as LNHDA and CDR2 as SQIVND (reference sequence). CDR3 size: 18 residues. CDR3 region: CASSIPGGRMANTGELFF. The CDR3 DNA is TGTGCCAGTAGTATACCTGGCGGGAGGATGGCGAACACCGGGGAGCTGTTTTTT. Supplemented by reference TRBV19 and TRBJ2-2, the full variable domain reads DGGITQSPKYLFRKEGQNVTLSCEQNLNHDAMYWYRQDPGQGLRLIYYSQIVNDFQKGDIAEGYSVSREKKESFPLTVTSAQKNPTAFYLCASSIPGGRMANTGELFFGEGSRLTVL.

This rearrangement joins TRBV5-1 to TRBJ2-7; D ambiguous. The germline gives CDR1 SGHRS, CDR2 YFSETQ. The V end lost 0 bases, the J end lost 2 bases, and 9 bases lay between the germline ends. CDR3 length equals 14 residues. CDR3 DNA sequence: TGCGCCAGCAGCTTGGCCCAAGGGCCCTACGAGCAGTACTTC. Residues: CASSLAQGPYEQYF.

The chain recombines TRBV29-1 with TRBJ2-5, with a weak D call TRBD2 (7 bases). The germline CDR1 and CDR2 sequences are SQVTM and ANQGSEA. Trimming removed 7 bases at V and 3 bases at J, with 12 bases between. There are 12 residues in the CDR3. This CDR3 reads CSGGGGKETQYF. The CDR3 DNA sequence: TGCAGCGGGGGGGGCGGGAAAGAGACCCAGTACTTC.

This clone appeared a few times. The J gene is TRBJ1-2, the V gene TRBV14; D remains unclear. Trimming pared 2 bases from V and 0 bases from J, leaving 13 bases between. Germline V lookup: CDR1 SGHDN, CDR2 FVKESK. There are 16 residues in the CDR3. The CDR3 loop is CASSQPGAQANYGYTF. The CDR3 DNA is TGTGCCAGCAGCCAACCGGGAGCTCAAGCTAACTATGGCTACACCTTC.

This clone was found a few times. This chain links TRBV2 with TRBJ1-1; no firm D call. Germline values: CDR1 SNHLY, CDR2 FYNNEI. The CDR3 spans 12 residues. The V and J ends lost 3 bases and 10 bases respectively, with 12 bases between them. This CDR3 is CASSDEGSGAFF. The DNA of the CDR3 is TGTGCCAGCAGTGACGAGGGATCAGGAGCTTTCTTT.

This clone was observed once. This chain connects TRBV11-2 to TRBJ2-7, with D perhaps TRBD2 (5 bases). Between the trimmed V and J ends, which lost 5 bases and 13 bases, there was a span of 15 bases. The CDR3 extends over 11 amino acids. The V gene's germline CDR1 is SGHAT and CDR2 FQNNGV. As DNA, the CDR3 is TGTGCCAGCAGCCTCGGACCCGAGGGCTACTTC. This translates into CASSLGPEGYF.

The CDR3 region is CASSQDVFGPRGGTHRYTF. CDR3 in DNA: TGTGCCAGCAGCCAAGATGTGTTTGGGCCACGTGGGGGGACTCATCGCTACACCTTC. V and J are TRBV4-2 and TRBJ1-2; a possible D gene is TRBD1 (5 bases). Germline V gene lookup returns CDR1 LGHNA and CDR2 YNFKEQ. V was cut by 0 bases and J by 9 bases, with 29 bases left in between. The CDR3 is 19 amino acids.

This rearrangement joins TRBV11-3 to TRBJ1-5; 10 nucleotides match TRBD1. V gave up 5 bases and J gave up 0 bases; unmatched junction bases: 13. Per germline, CDR1 SGHNT and CDR2 YENEEA. The CDR3 covers 19 residues. The CDR3 sequence is CASSIRQGARKYSNQPQHF. CDR3 coding DNA: TGTGCCAGCAGCATAAGACAGGGGGCCCGCAAATATAGCAATCAGCCCCAGCATTTT.

The chain is built from TRBV28 and TRBJ1-2, with D perhaps matching TRBD1 (6 bases). This CDR3 is built from 14 residues. CDR1 is MDHEN, CDR2 SYDVKM, per germline. Between the trimmed V and J ends, which lost 6 bases and 3 bases, there was a span of 14 bases. As DNA, the CDR3 is TGTGCCAGCAGAATTACAGGGCTGGACTATGGCTACACCTTC. This encodes CASRITGLDYGYTF.

The chain links TRBV20-1 to TRBJ2-7; D possibly corresponds to TRBD2 (6 bases). The germline CDR1 and CDR2 sequences are DFQATT and SNEGSKA (reference sequence). The CDR3 is 11 amino acids. With 3 bases removed from V and 11 bases from J, the gap between germline ends came to 14 bases. The CDR3 nucleotides are TGCAGTGCTAGCCACCTAGGCGGGGAGTACTTC. Its protein product is CSASHLGGEYF.

The chain links TRBV2 to TRBJ2-7; D might be TRBD1 (6 bases). V was trimmed by 4 bases and J by 0 bases, leaving 7 bases between them. Germline V gene data show CDR1 as SNHLY and CDR2 as FYNNEI. The CDR3 covers 13 residues. CDR3 loop: CASSVGASYEQYF. As DNA, the CDR3 is TGTGCCAGCAGTGTGGGGGCCTCCTACGAGCAGTACTTC.

This clone was counted only a few times. The chain couples TRBV18 to TRBJ1-1; 11 bases are shared with TRBD1. Trimming took 3 bases from V and 7 from J; bases not matched to a gene: 7. This CDR3 comprises 15 residues. Looked up from germline, CDR1 is KGHSH and CDR2 is LQKENI. This CDR3 reads CASSPRTGGVGEAFF. DNA for the CDR3: TGTGCCAGCTCACCGCGGACAGGGGGCGTTGGTGAAGCTTTCTTT. Based on the CDR3 plus reference TRBV18 and TRBJ1-1, the full variable domain is NAGVMQNPRHLVRRRGQEARLRCSPMKGHSHVYWYRQLPEEGLKFMVYLQKENIIDESGMPKERFSAEFPKEGPSILRIQQVVRGDSAAYFCASSPRTGGVGEAFFGQGTRLTVV.

The V gene is TRBV27, the J gene TRBJ1-1; D not certain. The CDR3 has 13 residues. The V end was cut by 6 bases, the J end by 0 bases, with 8 bases between. Germline-derived CDR1 and CDR2 are MNHEY and SMNVEV (reference sequence). The CDR3 bases are TGTGCCAGCAGAAGGGATTTGAACACTGAAGCTTTCTTT. It specifies CASRRDLNTEAFF.

V is TRBV6-2 or TRBV6-3 and J is TRBJ1-1; the D gene is possibly TRBD1 (6 bases). CDR1 and CDR2 from the germline V gene are MNHEY and SVGEGT. V shed 0 bases and J shed 4 bases, with 9 bases lying between them. The CDR3 totals 14 residues. In nucleotides, the CDR3 is TGTGCCAGCAGTTACTCTGGCAGGGGCACTGAAGCTTTCTTT. It is translated as CASSYSGRGTEAFF.

The V call is TRBV30, the J call TRBJ1-2; a weak D match, TRBD1 (5 bases). V lost 0 bases and J lost 8, with 19 bases in between. CDR1 GTSNPN and CDR2 SVGIG come from the germline V gene (reference sequence). CDR3 length: 15 amino acids. In DNA form, the CDR3 reads TGTGCCTGGAGTGTACAGGTTCTAACCCCACAGGGCTACACCTTC. Translating it yields CAWSVQVLTPQGYTF.

This rearrangement joins TRBV21-1 to TRBJ1-2; the table's D call, TRBD1, has no DNA check behind it. TRBV21-1 is listed as a pseudogene. The CDR3 sequence is 18 residues long. The CDR3 region has the DNA TGTGCCAGCAGCAAAGCGTGTAGGACAGGGACGCCCAACTATGGCTACACCTTC. This gives the protein CASSKACRTGTPNYGYTF.

On this clone: Other DNA sequences within the sample encode an identical CDR3. Here the CDR3 DNA reads TGTGCCAGCTCACCTTCGGACAGTCGTGGCTACACCTTC. This gives the protein CASSPSDSRGYTF. V usage is TRBV18 and J usage is TRBJ1-2, with a tentative D call TRBD1 (6 bases). Germline-derived CDR1 and CDR2 are KGHSH and LQKENI. The CDR3 contains 13 residues. V lost 3 bases and J 7 bases, leaving 12 bases between the germline ends.

V is TRBV19 and J is TRBJ2-2, with 13 bases lining up with TRBD2. V trimming: 10 bases; J trimming: 4 bases; junction bases outside the gene matches: 3. The CDR3 totals 14 residues. Germline V gene data show CDR1 as LNHDA and CDR2 as SQIVND (reference sequence). The CDR3 spells CATGLAGATGELFF. The CDR3 bases are TGTGCCACCGGACTAGCGGGAGCCACCGGGGAGCTGTTTTTT.

The J gene is TRBJ1-6, the V gene TRBV30; TRBD1 agrees at 8 bases. CDR1 and CDR2 (germline): GTSNPN, SVGIG (reference sequence). With 2 bases clipped from V and 0 bases from J, the junction kept 6 bases outside the gene matches. CDR3 length: 17 residues. CDR3 in amino acids: CAWSSWTGSSYNSPLHF. CDR3 nucleotides: TGTGCCTGGAGTTCCTGGACAGGGAGCTCCTATAATTCACCCCTCCACTTT.

V gene TRBV19 combines with J gene TRBJ2-3; TRBD1 aligns across 7 bases. From germline, CDR1 is LNHDA and CDR2 SQIVND (reference sequence). V gave up 6 bases and J gave up 3 bases; unmatched junction bases: 15. The CDR3 totals 17 residues. For the CDR3, the DNA is TGTGCCAGTAGCCCCCGGGACAGAATAAAGGGGACAGATACGCAGTATTTT. Protein: CASSPRDRIKGTDTQYF.

CDR3 loop: CASGTYEQYF. CDR3 nucleotides: TGTGCCAGCGGGACCTACGAGCAGTACTTC. The chain is built from TRBV3-1 (or the pseudogene TRBV3-2) and TRBJ2-7, with D uncertain. Germline lookup yields CDR1 LGHDT and CDR2 YNNKEL (reference sequence). V lost 8 bases to trimming and J lost 2 bases, with 4 bases between them. CDR3 size: 10 residues.

This clone was observed a single time. J is TRBJ2-2 and V is TRBV9; TRBD2 agrees at 8 bases. The germline V gene encodes CDR1 SGDLS and CDR2 YYNGEE. V trimming: 4 bases; J trimming: 0 bases; junction bases outside the gene matches: 8. The CDR3 loop spans 17 amino acids. DNA for the CDR3: TGTGCCAGCAGCTCCGGGAGCGGGGGACCGAACACCGGGGAGCTGTTTTTT. Translating it yields CASSSGSGGPNTGELFF.